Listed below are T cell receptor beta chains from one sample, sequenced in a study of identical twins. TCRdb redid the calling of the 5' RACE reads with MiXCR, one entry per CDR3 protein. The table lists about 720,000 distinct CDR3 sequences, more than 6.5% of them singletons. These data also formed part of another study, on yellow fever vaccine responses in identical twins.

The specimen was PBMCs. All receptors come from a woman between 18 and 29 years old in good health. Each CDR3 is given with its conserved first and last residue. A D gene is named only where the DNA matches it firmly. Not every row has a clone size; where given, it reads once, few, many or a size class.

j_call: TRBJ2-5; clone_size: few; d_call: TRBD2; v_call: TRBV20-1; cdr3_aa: CSARDRGSGETQYF; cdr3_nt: TGCAGTGCTAGAGATCGCGGGAGCGGGGAGACCCAGTACTTC
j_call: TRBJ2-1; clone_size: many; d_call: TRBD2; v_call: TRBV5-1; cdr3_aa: CASSLLSTSGRRSYNEQFF; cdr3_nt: TGCGCCAGCAGCTTGCTCTCGACTAGCGGGAGGCGCTCCTACAATGAGCAGTTCTTC
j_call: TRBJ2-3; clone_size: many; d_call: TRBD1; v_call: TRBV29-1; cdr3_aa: CSVRFGQGSTDTQYF; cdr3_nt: TGCAGCGTTAGATTCGGACAGGGGAGCACAGATACGCAGTATTTT
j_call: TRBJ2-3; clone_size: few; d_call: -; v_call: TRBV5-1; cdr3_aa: CASSFDHSTDTQYF; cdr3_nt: TGCGCCAGCAGCTTCGACCATTCCACAGATACGCAGTATTTT
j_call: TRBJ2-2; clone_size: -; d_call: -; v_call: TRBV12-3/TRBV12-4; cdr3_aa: CASSHGGLNTGELFF; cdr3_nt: TGTGCCAGCAGCCACGGGGGGCTAAACACCGGGGAGCTGTTTTTT
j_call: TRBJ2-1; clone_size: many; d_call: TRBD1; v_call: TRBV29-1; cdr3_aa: CSAGGVRDRGNEQFF; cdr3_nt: TGCAGCGCCGGTGGAGTTAGGGACAGGGGCAATGAGCAGTTCTTC
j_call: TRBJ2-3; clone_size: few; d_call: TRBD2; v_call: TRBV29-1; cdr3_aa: CSALGYGVAGAITDTQYF; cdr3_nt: TGCAGCGCCCTTGGGTACGGTGTAGCGGGGGCCATTACAGATACGCAGTATTTT
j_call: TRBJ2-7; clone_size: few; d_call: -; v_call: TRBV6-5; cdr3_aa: CASSSLPLGANYEQYF; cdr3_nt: TGTGCCAGCAGTTCCCTCCCCCTCGGGGCCAACTACGAGCAGTACTTC
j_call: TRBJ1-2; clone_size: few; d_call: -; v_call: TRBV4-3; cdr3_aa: CASSQGPGSANYGYTF; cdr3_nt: TGCGCCAGCAGCCAAGGACCAGGGTCGGCTAACTATGGCTACACCTTC
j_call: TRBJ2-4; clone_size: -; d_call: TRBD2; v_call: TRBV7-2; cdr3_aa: CASSLGQLAANKNIQYF; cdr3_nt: TGTGCCAGCAGCTTAGGACAACTAGCGGCCAACAAAAACATTCAGTACTTC
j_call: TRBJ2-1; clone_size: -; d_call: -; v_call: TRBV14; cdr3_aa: CASSPSINSGEQFF; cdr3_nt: TGTGCCAGCAGCCCATCGATAAATTCGGGTGAGCAGTTCTTC
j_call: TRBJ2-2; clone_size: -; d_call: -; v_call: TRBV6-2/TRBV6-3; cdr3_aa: CASRSPGTGELFF; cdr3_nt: TGTGCCAGCAGATCCCCTGGGACCGGGGAGCTGTTTTTT
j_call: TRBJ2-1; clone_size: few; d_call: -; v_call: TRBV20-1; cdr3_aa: CSAREQFF; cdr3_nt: TGCAGTGCTAGAGAGCAGTTCTTC
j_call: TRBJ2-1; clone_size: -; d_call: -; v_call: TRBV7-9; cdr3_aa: CASSLVGTSDEQFF; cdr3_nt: TGTGCCAGCAGCTTAGTAGGGACGTCCGATGAGCAGTTCTTC
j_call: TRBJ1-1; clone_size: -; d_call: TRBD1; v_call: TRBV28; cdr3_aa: CASGVTGGAAEAFF; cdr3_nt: TGTGCCAGCGGCGTTACAGGGGGCGCGGCTGAAGCTTTCTTT
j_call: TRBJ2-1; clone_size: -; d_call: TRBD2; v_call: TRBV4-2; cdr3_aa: CASSQRRGGSNEQFF; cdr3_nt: TGTGCCAGCAGCCAACGGCGGGGGGGAAGTAATGAGCAGTTCTTC
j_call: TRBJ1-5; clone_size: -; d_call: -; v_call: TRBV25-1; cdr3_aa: CASSPRGTNQPQHF; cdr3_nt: TGTGCCAGCAGTCCGCGGGGTACCAATCAGCCCCAGCATTTT
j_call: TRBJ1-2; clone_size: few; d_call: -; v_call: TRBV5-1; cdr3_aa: CASSLEAGVVPNYGYTF; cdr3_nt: TGCGCCAGCAGCTTGGAGGCAGGGGTCGTTCCTAACTATGGCTACACCTTC
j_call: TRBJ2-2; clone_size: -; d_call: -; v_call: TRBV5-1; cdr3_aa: CASSLEGTSNTGELFF; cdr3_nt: TGCGCCAGCAGCTTGGAGGGGACCTCGAACACCGGGGAGCTGTTTTTT
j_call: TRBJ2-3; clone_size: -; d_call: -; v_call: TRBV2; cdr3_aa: CASSLDTTSTDTQYF; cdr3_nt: TGTGCCAGCAGCCTGGACACAACTAGCACAGATACGCAGTATTTT
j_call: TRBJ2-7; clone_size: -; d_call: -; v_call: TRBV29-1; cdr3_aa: CSVAPSSYEQYF; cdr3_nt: TGCAGCGTTGCCCCTAGCTCCTACGAGCAGTACTTC